This T cell receptor (beta chain) was sequenced for a study of blood T cells in healthy people across ages. Points from the study as a whole: Observed TCR beta diversity per million T cells went down as age went up. This fall followed a roughly linear course with age. Estimated diversity that came from one million T cells was considered an underestimate.

The use of a sample-barcoded 5' primer and a J-beta primer mix characterized a second PCR of roughly 6 to 12 cycles. TCRdb processed the 5' RACE reads anew with MiXCR; each CDR3 protein has one entry. The data show about 770,000 distinct CDR3 sequences, around two fifths seen once. This clonotype came up a few times. Its antigen is as yet unknown. The CDR3 length is 14 residues. V lost 5 bases and J lost 5, with 12 bases in between. CDR1 SGHTA and CDR2 FQGTGA come from the germline V gene. The material sequenced was blood. This receptor was obtained from a man aged 55 to 70 in good health. The chain couples TRBV7-3 to TRBJ2-2, with D perhaps matching TRBD1 (6 bases). DNA for the CDR3: TGTGCCAGCAGCCCAGGACAGTTGACCGGGGAGCTGTTTTTT. Protein: CASSPGQLTGELFF.